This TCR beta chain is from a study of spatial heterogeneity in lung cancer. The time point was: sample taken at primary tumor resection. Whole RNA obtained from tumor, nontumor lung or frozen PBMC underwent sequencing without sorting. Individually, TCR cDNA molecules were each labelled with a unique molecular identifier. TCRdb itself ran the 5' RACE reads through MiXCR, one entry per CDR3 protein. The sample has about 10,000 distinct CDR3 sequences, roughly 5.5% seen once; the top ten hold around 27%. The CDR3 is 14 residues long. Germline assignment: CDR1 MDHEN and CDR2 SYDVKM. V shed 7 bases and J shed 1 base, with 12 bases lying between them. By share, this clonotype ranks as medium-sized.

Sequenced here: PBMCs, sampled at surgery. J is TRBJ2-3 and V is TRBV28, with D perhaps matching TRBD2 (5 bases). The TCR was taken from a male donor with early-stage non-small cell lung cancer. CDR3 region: CASKGEWGTDTQYF. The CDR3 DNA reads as TGTGCCAGCAAGGGAGAATGGGGCACAGATACGCAGTATTTT.